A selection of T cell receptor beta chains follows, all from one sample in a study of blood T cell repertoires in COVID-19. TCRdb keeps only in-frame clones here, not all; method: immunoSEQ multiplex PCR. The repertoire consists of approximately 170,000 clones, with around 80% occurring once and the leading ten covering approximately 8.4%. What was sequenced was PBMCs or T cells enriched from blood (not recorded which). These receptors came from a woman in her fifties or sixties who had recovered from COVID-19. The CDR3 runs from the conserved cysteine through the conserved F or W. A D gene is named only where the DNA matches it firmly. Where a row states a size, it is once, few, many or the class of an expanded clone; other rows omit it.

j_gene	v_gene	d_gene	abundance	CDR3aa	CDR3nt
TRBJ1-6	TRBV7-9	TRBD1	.	CASSSQGENSPLHF	TGTGCCAGCAGCTCCCAGGGGGAGAATTCACCCCTCCACTTT
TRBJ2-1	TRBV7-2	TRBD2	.	CASSSRGRVYEQFF	TGTGCCAGCAGCTCTCGCGGGAGGGTCTATGAGCAGTTCTTC
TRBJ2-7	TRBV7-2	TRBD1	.	CASSHQGQTGYEQYF	TGTGCCAGCAGCCACCAGGGACAGACCGGCTACGAGCAGTACTTC
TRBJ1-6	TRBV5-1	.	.	CASSLGEGNSPLHF	TGCGCCAGCAGCCTAGGGGAAGGTAATTCACCCCTCCACTTT
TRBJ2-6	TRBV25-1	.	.	CASTPLGGANVLTF	TGTGCCAGCACACCACTCGGTGGGGCCAACGTCCTGACTTTC
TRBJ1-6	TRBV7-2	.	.	CASSPAGAYSPLHF	TGTGCCAGCAGCCCCGCCGGAGCCTATTCACCCCTCCACTTT
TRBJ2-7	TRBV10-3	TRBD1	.	CAIREGTVPYEQYF	TGTGCCATCAGAGAAGGGACAGTCCCCTACGAGCAGTACTTC
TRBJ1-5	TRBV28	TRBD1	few	CASSLDRAFQPQHF	TGTGCCAGCAGTTTGGACAGGGCATTTCAGCCCCAGCATTTT
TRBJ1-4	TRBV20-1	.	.	CSALLREKLFF	TGCAGTGCCTTGCTACGGGAAAAACTGTTTTTT
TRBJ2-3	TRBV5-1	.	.	CASSDGHSTDTQYF	TGCGCCAGCAGCGACGGACACAGCACAGATACGCAGTATTTT
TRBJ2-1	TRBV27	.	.	CATGLGGPYNEQFF	TGTGCCACGGGCTTAGGGGGTCCCTACAATGAGCAGTTCTTC